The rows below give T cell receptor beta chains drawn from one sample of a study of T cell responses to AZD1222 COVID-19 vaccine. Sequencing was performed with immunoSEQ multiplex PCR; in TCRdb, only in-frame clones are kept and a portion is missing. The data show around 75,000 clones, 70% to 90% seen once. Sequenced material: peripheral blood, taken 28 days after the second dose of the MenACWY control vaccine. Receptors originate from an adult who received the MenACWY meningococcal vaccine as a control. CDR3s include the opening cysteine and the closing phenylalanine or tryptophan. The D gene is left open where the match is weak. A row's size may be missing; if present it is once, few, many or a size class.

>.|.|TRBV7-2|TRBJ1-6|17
TGTGCCAGCAGCTTAGGAACGGGGGGACGGTTTAATTCACCCCTCCACTTT
CASSLGTGGRFNSPLHF
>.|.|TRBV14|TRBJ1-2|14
TGTGCCAGCAGCCAATCCCGGGGCCACTATGGCTACACCTTC
CASSQSRGHYGYTF
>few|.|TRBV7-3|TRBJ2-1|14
TGTGCCAGCAGCGCGGGACAGTTTCACAATGAGCAGTTCTTC
CASSAGQFHNEQFF
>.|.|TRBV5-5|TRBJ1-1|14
TGTGCCAGCAGCTTGGGTTGGGCGAACACTGAAGCTTTCTTT
CASSLGWANTEAFF
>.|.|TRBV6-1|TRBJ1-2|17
TGTGCCAGCAGTGAATCGACGAGGCGGAATCTTAACTATGGCTACACCTTC
CASSESTRRNLNYGYTF
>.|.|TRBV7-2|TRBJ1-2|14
TGTGCCAGCAGCTTAGATGGATCCGGGGTGGGCTACACCTTC
CASSLDGSGVGYTF
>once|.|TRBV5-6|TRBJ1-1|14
TGTGCCAGCAGCTTAGGGGCCCGGAACACTGAAGCTTTCTTT
CASSLGARNTEAFF
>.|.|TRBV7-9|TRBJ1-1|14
TGTGCCAGCAGCCTGGGACACGGGGACACTGAAGCTTTCTTT
CASSLGHGDTEAFF
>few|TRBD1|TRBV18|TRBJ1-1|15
TGTGCCAGCTCACTAGGACAGGGGGGATACACTGAAGCTTTCTTT
CASSLGQGGYTEAFF
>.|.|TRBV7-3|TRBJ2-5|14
TGTGCCAGCAGCTTAAACGGTCTCCAAGAGACCCAGTACTTC
CASSLNGLQETQYF
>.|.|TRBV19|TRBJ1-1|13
TGTGCCAGTAGTACCGACGAGGGCACTGAAGCTTTCTTT
CASSTDEGTEAFF
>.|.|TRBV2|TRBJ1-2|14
TGTGCCAGCAGTGAAGCGGCGGATTACTATGGCTACACCTTC
CASSEAADYYGYTF
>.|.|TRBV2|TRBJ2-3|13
TGTGCCAGCAGCCCCTTACCTGGAGATACGCAGTATTTT
CASSPLPGDTQYF
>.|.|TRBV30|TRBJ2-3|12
TGTGCCCTTGAAGGGGGGGCAGATACGCAGTATTTT
CALEGGADTQYF
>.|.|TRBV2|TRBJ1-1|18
TGTGCCAGCTCCGGTGACACACCAGCGAGGTCTTTGAACACTGAAGCTTTCTTT
CASSGDTPARSLNTEAFF
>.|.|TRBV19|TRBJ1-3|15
TGTGCCAGTAGTAAAAGGACGAGCTCTGGAAACACCATATATTTT
CASSKRTSSGNTIYF
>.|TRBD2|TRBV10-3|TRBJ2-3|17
TGTGCCATCAGTGACCCTGCTCTAGCGGGGGCGGGAGATACGCAGTATTTT
CAISDPALAGAGDTQYF